What follows are 28 T cell receptor beta chains derived from one specimen sequenced in a study of response to subunit inactivated influenza vaccine. MiXCR, run by TCRdb on the RT-PCR reads, gives a single entry per CDR3 protein. The data show approximately 290,000 distinct CDR3 sequences, approximately 20% seen once. This specimen consisted of PBMCs from blood, obtained 21 months after vaccination. The receptors derive from a man between 50 and 70 years old who received an inactivated influenza vaccine.

This clonotype was observed a few times. The chain recombines TRBV28 with TRBJ2-1; D remains unclear. This CDR3 region has 12 residues. The V and J ends lost 2 bases and 5 bases respectively, with 4 bases between them. Germline V gene data show CDR1 as MDHEN and CDR2 as SYDVKM. This CDR3 is CASSLDNNEQFF. DNA of the CDR3: TGTGCCAGCAGTTTAGATAACAATGAGCAGTTCTTC.

The rearrangement links TRBV18 to TRBJ2-7; TRBD1 agrees at 7 bases. Germline trimming cut 5 bases from V and 0 bases from J; bases unmatched to any gene: 10. Germline-derived CDR1 and CDR2 are KGHSH and LQKENI. The CDR3 runs 16 residues. This CDR3 is CASSALIGDSSYEQYF. CDR3 in DNA: TGTGCCAGCTCAGCACTTATAGGGGACAGCTCCTACGAGCAGTACTTC.

This clonotype was seen a few times. This chain joins TRBV20-1 and TRBJ2-2, with TRBD1 matching 7 bases. With V trimmed by 2 bases and J by 3 bases, 6 bases remained unmatched. The CDR3 has 15 amino acids. Germline V gene data show CDR1 as DFQATT and CDR2 as SNEGSKA (reference sequence). CDR3 residues: CSARIWGTDTGELFF. DNA for the CDR3: TGCAGTGCTAGAATCTGGGGGACAGACACCGGGGAGCTGTTTTTT.

The chain uses TRBV7-6 and TRBJ2-5; a possible D gene is TRBD1 (7 bases). This CDR3 has 13 amino acids. The germline V gene encodes CDR1 SGHVS and CDR2 FNYEAQ. Trimming removed 5 bases from V and 3 bases from J, with 10 bases in between. CDR3 DNA sequence: TGTGCCAGCAGCCGCGGGACAGAAGAGACCCAGTACTTC. Translation: CASSRGTEETQYF. Drawing the rest from reference TRBV7-6 and TRBJ2-5, the complete variable domain is GAGVSQSPRYKVTKRGQDVALRCDPISGHVSLYWYRQALGQGPEFLTYFNYEAQQDKSGLPNDRFSAERPEGSISTLTIQRTEQRDSAMYRCASSRGTEETQYFGPGTRLLVL.

There are a few counts of this clonotype. The chain recombines TRBV4-1 with TRBJ1-1; D might be TRBD1 (5 bases). V lost 0 bases, J lost 2 bases, and 13 bases lay in between. The CDR3 sequence is 16 residues long. Per the germline V gene, CDR1 is MGHRA and CDR2 is YSYEKL. The DNA of the CDR3 is TGCGCCAGCAGCCAAGACGCCGGGGCCCCCAACACTGAAGCTTTCTTT. The encoded protein is CASSQDAGAPNTEAFF.

The chain links TRBV5-1 to TRBJ1-2; D might be TRBD1 (5 bases). V gave up 0 bases and J gave up 4 bases, with 13 bases separating them. This CDR3 has 15 residues. The V gene's germline CDR1 is SGHRS and CDR2 YFSETQ. This chain's CDR3 is CASSLEGQYFYGYTF. CDR3 DNA: TGCGCCAGCAGCTTGGAGGGGCAGTACTTCTATGGCTACACCTTC.

The chain has TRBV6-2 or TRBV6-3 and TRBJ2-1, with 8 bases fitting TRBD1. CDR3 length: 11 amino acids. Per the germline V gene, CDR1 is MNHEY and CDR2 is SVGEGT. The ends lost 5 bases at V and 9 bases at J; junction bases unmatched: 0. CDR3 residues: CASSQGAEQFF. Here the CDR3 DNA reads TGTGCCAGCAGTCAGGGGGCTGAGCAGTTCTTC.

This clonotype was observed at least ten times. The rearrangement joins TRBV19 to TRBJ1-1, with D hard to call. The CDR3 is 13 amino acids. Trimming took 7 bases from V and 2 from J, leaving 11 bases between them. CDR1 is LNHDA and CDR2 is SQIVND in the germline V gene (reference sequence). CDR3 amino acids: CASNPRVNTEAFF. The CDR3 DNA is TGTGCCAGTAACCCACGCGTAAACACTGAAGCTTTCTTT.

This clonotype showed up just a few times. The chain recombines TRBV4-3 with TRBJ1-6, with TRBD1 as a possible D gene (5 bases). The CDR3 length is 16 residues. CDR1 and CDR2 from the germline V gene are LGHNA and YSLEER. Trimming removed 0 bases from V and 1 base from J, with 7 bases in between. Written as DNA, the CDR3 is TGCGCCAGCAGCCAAGATGCAGGGTCCTATAATTCACCCCTCCACTTT. Its protein is CASSQDAGSYNSPLHF.

This clonotype has only a few counts. The chain links TRBV28 to TRBJ2-7; D ambiguous. CDR3 length: 14 amino acids. The ends were cut back, 6 bases at V and 4 bases at J, with 16 bases in the middle. CDR1 is MDHEN and CDR2 is SYDVKM in the germline V gene. CDR3 protein: CASSKDTSPYEQYF. The DNA for the CDR3 is TGTGCCAGCAGCAAAGACACCTCGCCATACGAGCAGTACTTC. The full variable domain, with the rest looked up from reference TRBV28 and TRBJ2-7, is DVKVTQSSRYLVKRTGEKVFLECVQDMDHENMFWYRQDPGLGLRLIYFSYDVKMKEKGDIPEGYSVSREKKERFSLILESASTNQTSMYLCASSKDTSPYEQYFGPGTRLTVT.

V usage is TRBV6-5 and J usage is TRBJ2-7, with TRBD1 as a possible D gene (5 bases). Germline CDR1 MNHEY, CDR2 SVGAGI. The CDR3 loop spans 15 amino acids. V lost 3 bases and J 3 bases, leaving 15 bases between the germline ends. The CDR3 region is CASSYSRTRNYEQYF. CDR3 nucleotide sequence: TGTGCCAGCAGTTATAGCCGGACAAGGAACTACGAGCAGTACTTC.

This clonotype was detected only a few times. The CDR3 coding sequence is TGCAGCCCCATCACCTTTGGGAGCGGAGCCCAAGAGACCCAGTACTTC. It specifies CSPITFGSGAQETQYF. The V gene is TRBV29-1, the J gene TRBJ2-5; tentatively, D is TRBD2 (5 bases). Trimming shortened V by 8 bases and J by 1 base, and 23 bases separated the two germline ends. The germline V gene encodes CDR1 SQVTM and CDR2 ANQGSEA. The CDR3 runs to 16 residues.

The chain links TRBV25-1 to TRBJ2-7; D remains unclear. CDR3 length: 14 residues. Germline assignment: CDR1 MGHDK and CDR2 SYGVNS. Trimming cost V 3 bases and J 2 bases, with 11 bases left between them. The CDR3 protein is CASSDPGRPYEQYF. The CDR3 region has the DNA TGTGCCAGCAGTGACCCAGGAAGACCCTACGAGCAGTACTTC.

J is TRBJ2-7 and V is TRBV11-1, with 12 nucleotides matching TRBD2. The junction had 6 bases not matched to a gene; V was cut back by 5 bases and J by 1 base. This CDR3 comprises 16 residues. Germline V gene data show CDR1 as SGHAT and CDR2 as FQDESV (reference sequence). Written as DNA, the CDR3 is TGTGCCAGCAGCCTCCGGACTAGCGGGACTTCCTACGAGCAGTACTTC. Translated, it gives CASSLRTSGTSYEQYF.

This clonotype was counted between two and nine times. CDR3 in DNA: TGTGCCAGCAGGCAACAGGGGAACTATGGCTACACCTTC. It yields the protein CASRQQGNYGYTF. The chain employs TRBV4-2 and TRBJ1-2; the match to TRBD1 covers 7 bases. This CDR3 contains 13 residues. V shed 6 bases, J shed 2 bases, and the junction held 3 bases outside the gene matches. From germline, CDR1 is LGHNA and CDR2 YNFKEQ.

The V gene is TRBV7-9, the J gene TRBJ2-5; 8 positions match TRBD1. After removal of 5 bases from V and 4 bases from J, the junction contained 6 bases not matched to a gene. The CDR3 has 14 amino acids. Germline values: CDR1 SEHNR, CDR2 FQNEAQ (reference sequence). The CDR3 loop is CASSPRTGRETQYF. The CDR3 DNA sequence: TGTGCCAGCAGCCCTCGGACAGGGAGAGAGACCCAGTACTTC.

This clonotype showed up just a few times. The chain has TRBV28 and TRBJ1-1; D is unclear. Germline V gene data show CDR1 as MDHEN and CDR2 as SYDVKM. This CDR3 is 14 amino acids long. Trimming cost V 5 bases and J 4 bases, with 14 bases left between them. DNA for the CDR3: TGTGCCAGCAGTCCCGACCTAGTTTCCACTGAAGCTTTCTTT. This gives the protein CASSPDLVSTEAFF.

This clonotype was seen a single time. The chain couples TRBV12-3 or TRBV12-4 to TRBJ2-5; D might be TRBD2 (6 bases). This CDR3 is 15 amino acids long. The germline V and J ends were trimmed by 3 bases and 1 base, with 12 bases remaining between them. CDR3 bases: TGTGCCAGCAGTTTCTTGGGACTGACCCAAGAGACCCAGTACTTC. This translates into CASSFLGLTQETQYF.

Only a few counts were recorded for this clonotype. The chain recombines TRBV24-1 with TRBJ1-2; the D gene is possibly TRBD1 (6 bases). Germline V lookup: CDR1 KGHDR, CDR2 SFDVKD. The CDR3 extends over 13 amino acids. V was pared by 4 bases and J by 6 bases, with 11 bases between. CDR3 sequence: CATSDLTGNGYTF. The CDR3 bases are TGTGCCACCAGTGACTTAACAGGGAATGGCTACACCTTC.

V gene TRBV6-5 combines with J gene TRBJ2-1, with a possible D match to TRBD2 (6 bases). The CDR3 spans 15 residues. V was shortened by 2 bases and J by 5 bases, with 13 bases between the two germline ends. Germline CDR1 and CDR2: MNHEY and SVGAGI. CDR3 sequence (DNA): TGTGCCAGCAGTTACGACGGGAGTCGGCACAATGAGCAGTTCTTC. This encodes CASSYDGSRHNEQFF.

Ten or more counts support this clonotype. CDR3 coding DNA: TGTGCCATCAGTGCTGGAGGGATGGCCTATGGCTACACCTTC. It specifies CAISAGGMAYGYTF. The V and J genes are TRBV10-3 and TRBJ1-2; D remains unclear. Trimming left V 4 bases short and J 4 bases short, with 13 bases between. The CDR3 loop spans 14 amino acids. Germline V gene lookup returns CDR1 ENHRY and CDR2 SYGVKD.

The rearrangement joins TRBV2 to TRBJ1-1; unclear D gene. With 7 bases removed from V and 4 bases from J, the gap between germline ends came to 10 bases. Germline V gene data show CDR1 as SNHLY and CDR2 as FYNNEI. The CDR3 sequence is 12 residues long. The DNA of the CDR3 is TGTGCCAGCACCCCACGATCCACTGAAGCTTTCTTT. It yields the protein CASTPRSTEAFF.

This clonotype was seen only a few times. This sequence joins TRBV6-5 and TRBJ1-5, with D possibly matching TRBD1 (6 bases). The germline gives CDR1 MNHEY, CDR2 SVGAGI. CDR3 size: 15 residues. V gave up 6 bases and J gave up 0 bases, with 12 bases separating them. The CDR3 loop is CASRRTVYSNQPQHF. The CDR3 DNA is TGTGCCAGCAGGAGGACAGTTTATAGCAATCAGCCCCAGCATTTT.

This rearrangement joins TRBV19 to TRBJ2-7; D ambiguous. This CDR3 region has 11 residues. The germline V and J ends were trimmed by 10 bases and 2 bases, with 9 bases remaining between them. Per the germline V gene, CDR1 is LNHDA and CDR2 is SQIVND (reference sequence). The CDR3: CATQTTYEQYF. The CDR3 region has the DNA TGTGCCACCCAAACCACCTACGAGCAGTACTTC. Supplemented by reference TRBV19 and TRBJ2-7, the full variable domain reads DGGITQSPKYLFRKEGQNVTLSCEQNLNHDAMYWYRQDPGQGLRLIYYSQIVNDFQKGDIAEGYSVSREKKESFPLTVTSAQKNPTAFYLCATQTTYEQYFGPGTRLTVT.

This clonotype appeared a few times. The chain recombines TRBV18 with TRBJ1-2, with no clear D. The CDR3 has 14 amino acids. Germline assignment: CDR1 KGHSH and CDR2 LQKENI. V gave up 2 bases and J gave up 10 bases, with 17 bases separating them. CDR3 sequence (DNA): TGTGCCAGCTCACCATATCCTGGGGAATCTGACTACACCTTC. Translated: CASSPYPGESDYTF. Supplemented by reference TRBV18 and TRBJ1-2, the full variable domain reads NAGVMQNPRHLVRRRGQEARLRCSPMKGHSHVYWYRQLPEEGLKFMVYLQKENIIDESGMPKERFSAEFPKEGPSILRIQQVVRGDSAAYFCASSPYPGESDYTFGSGTRLTVV.

This clonotype was counted between two and nine times. The gene calls are TRBV9 and TRBJ1-1, with D possibly matching TRBD1 (6 bases). Per the germline V gene, CDR1 is SGDLS and CDR2 is YYNGEE. V was clipped by 3 bases and J by 1 base, with 13 bases between them. The length of the CDR3 is 15 residues. DNA for the CDR3: TGTGCCAGCAGCGCAGGGGCGCTGGCGAACACTGAAGCTTTCTTT. It is translated as CASSAGALANTEAFF.

The chain has TRBV5-1 and TRBJ1-4, with D unresolved. From germline, CDR1 is SGHRS and CDR2 YFSETQ. The CDR3 consists of 15 residues. With 7 bases removed from V and 8 bases from J, the gap between germline ends came to 21 bases. The CDR3 region is CASRGGGTLGEKLFF. CDR3 sequence (DNA): TGCGCCAGCCGAGGAGGTGGAACCTTGGGGGAAAAACTGTTTTTT.

This clonotype has ten or more counts. The rearrangement uses TRBV5-1 and TRBJ1-1; no reliable D call. There are 13 residues in the CDR3. CDR1 and CDR2 (germline): SGHRS, YFSETQ. Trimming pared 2 bases from V and 0 bases from J, leaving 5 bases between. The DNA for the CDR3 is TGCGCCAGCAGCTTTTCGGTGAACACTGAAGCTTTCTTT. This sequence encodes CASSFSVNTEAFF.